Listed below are T cell receptor beta chains from one sample, sequenced in a study of vaccination and CD4 T cells after COVID-19. Via MiXCR, TCRdb re-called the PCR reads, giving one row per CDR3 protein. There are 6,500 to 8,000 distinct CDR3 sequences in the sample; around 34% occur only once, and about 35% lies in the top ten. Antigen specificity for these receptors is unknown. The sequenced sample was CD4+ T cells from blood, cultured in vitro. These receptors originate from a human donor in good health. CDR3s include the opening cysteine and the closing phenylalanine or tryptophan. A D gene is named only where the DNA matches it firmly. Not every row has a clone size; where given, it reads once, few, many or a size class.

clone_size: few; d_call: NA; v_call: TRBV10-3; j_call: TRBJ1-2; cdr3_nt: TGTGCCATCAGTCTACAGGCCAACTATGGCTACACCTTC; cdr3_aa: CAISLQANYGYTF
clone_size: NA; d_call: NA; v_call: TRBV21-1; j_call: TRBJ2-5; cdr3_nt: TGTGCCAGCAGTTGGACAGGGCAAGAGACCCAGTACTTC; cdr3_aa: CASSWTGQETQYF
clone_size: few; d_call: NA; v_call: TRBV10-3; j_call: TRBJ2-7; cdr3_nt: TGTGCCATCAGTGAGTCAACACCCTACGAGCAGTACTTC; cdr3_aa: CAISESTPYEQYF
clone_size: NA; d_call: TRBD2; v_call: TRBV7-2; j_call: TRBJ2-7; cdr3_nt: TGTGCCAGCAGCTCTGGGACTAGCGGCTTAGCCTACGAGCAGTACTTC; cdr3_aa: CASSSGTSGLAYEQYF
clone_size: NA; d_call: TRBD1; v_call: TRBV15; j_call: TRBJ1-5; cdr3_nt: TGTGCCACCAGCAGAAACACAGGGGCTAGCAATCAGCCCCAGCATTTT; cdr3_aa: CATSRNTGASNQPQHF
clone_size: NA; d_call: NA; v_call: TRBV20-1; j_call: TRBJ2-5; cdr3_nt: TGCAGTGCTAGATCGGGGGCAGAGACCCAGTACTTC; cdr3_aa: CSARSGAETQYF
clone_size: NA; d_call: TRBD2; v_call: TRBV20-1; j_call: TRBJ2-1; cdr3_nt: TGCAGTGCACACCCTATAGCGGGAACCTACAATGAGCAGTTCTTC; cdr3_aa: CSAHPIAGTYNEQFF
clone_size: few; d_call: NA; v_call: TRBV20-1; j_call: TRBJ2-2; cdr3_nt: TGCAGTGCTATTCTGGTGAGCGGGGAGCTGTTTTTT; cdr3_aa: CSAILVSGELFF
clone_size: few; d_call: NA; v_call: TRBV7-2; j_call: TRBJ2-1; cdr3_nt: TGTGCCAGCAGCTCGGTTAGGGGACGCTCCTACAATGAGCAGTTCTTC; cdr3_aa: CASSSVRGRSYNEQFF
clone_size: NA; d_call: NA; v_call: TRBV4-3; j_call: TRBJ1-6; cdr3_nt: TGCGCCAGCAGCCAGGACAGTTATTCACCCCTCCACTTT; cdr3_aa: CASSQDSYSPLHF
clone_size: few; d_call: NA; v_call: TRBV20-1; j_call: TRBJ2-7; cdr3_nt: TGCAGTGCTACCAGACTGGCGGAGACGAGGGAGCAGTACTTC; cdr3_aa: CSATRLAETREQYF
clone_size: NA; d_call: NA; v_call: TRBV20-1; j_call: TRBJ2-2; cdr3_nt: TGCAGTGCCGTTCGTGGCTTCAACACCGGGGAGCTGTTTTTT; cdr3_aa: CSAVRGFNTGELFF
clone_size: few; d_call: NA; v_call: TRBV19; j_call: TRBJ1-5; cdr3_nt: TGTGCCAGTAGTATGGTAAGGTCGGTTAATCAGCCCCAGCATTTT; cdr3_aa: CASSMVRSVNQPQHF
clone_size: NA; d_call: NA; v_call: TRBV7-2; j_call: TRBJ2-5; cdr3_nt: TGTGCCAGCAGCTCTGGGACGTTGGTTGAGACCCAGTACTTC; cdr3_aa: CASSSGTLVETQYF
clone_size: NA; d_call: NA; v_call: TRBV7-6; j_call: TRBJ1-3; cdr3_nt: TGTGCCAGCAGCGCCCGATCCTACTCTGGAAACACCATATATTTT; cdr3_aa: CASSARSYSGNTIYF
clone_size: once; d_call: NA; v_call: TRBV21-1; j_call: TRBJ1-1; cdr3_nt: TGTGCCAGCAGCAAAGCAATACGGGCCCCTGAAGCTTTCTTT; cdr3_aa: CASSKAIRAPEAFF
clone_size: few; d_call: NA; v_call: TRBV7-2; j_call: TRBJ1-2; cdr3_nt: TGTGCCAGCAGCTTAGGACCTCCAGACCACTATGGCTACACCTTC; cdr3_aa: CASSLGPPDHYGYTF
clone_size: NA; d_call: TRBD1; v_call: TRBV20-1; j_call: TRBJ2-4; cdr3_nt: TGCAGTACCTTTAACCCAGGGGGAAACATTCAGTACTTC; cdr3_aa: CSTFNPGGNIQYF
clone_size: few; d_call: NA; v_call: TRBV27; j_call: TRBJ2-5; cdr3_nt: TGTGCCAGCAGTGCCCGGACTAGGGGGACGGGGGAGACCCAGTACTTC; cdr3_aa: CASSARTRGTGETQYF
clone_size: few; d_call: NA; v_call: TRBV20-1; j_call: TRBJ2-1; cdr3_nt: TGCAGTGCTCACACCGAGAGGATATACTCCTACAATGAGCAGTTCTTC; cdr3_aa: CSAHTERIYSYNEQFF
clone_size: NA; d_call: NA; v_call: TRBV7-2; j_call: TRBJ2-7; cdr3_nt: TGTGCCAGCAGTCTTTTCAACAGGGTCGAGCAGTACTTC; cdr3_aa: CASSLFNRVEQYF
clone_size: few; d_call: NA; v_call: TRBV12-3/TRBV12-4; j_call: TRBJ1-2; cdr3_nt: TGTGCCAGCAGTTTAAACCAAGCTAACTATGGCTACACCTTC; cdr3_aa: CASSLNQANYGYTF
clone_size: NA; d_call: NA; v_call: TRBV7-8; j_call: TRBJ2-2; cdr3_nt: TGTGCCAGCAGCTTCCCTACCGGGAGTATCGTCGGGGAGCTGTTTTTT; cdr3_aa: CASSFPTGSIVGELFF
clone_size: NA; d_call: NA; v_call: TRBV19; j_call: TRBJ1-5; cdr3_nt: TGTGCCAGTAGTATAACCAGGGATGGTCAGCCCCAGCATTTT; cdr3_aa: CASSITRDGQPQHF
clone_size: NA; d_call: TRBD2; v_call: TRBV20-1; j_call: TRBJ2-2; cdr3_nt: TGCAGTGCTAGCCGGGCGGGACTAGGGAACACCGGGGAGCTGTTTTTT; cdr3_aa: CSASRAGLGNTGELFF
clone_size: NA; d_call: NA; v_call: TRBV28; j_call: TRBJ1-5; cdr3_nt: TGTGCCAGCAGGGGGAGCGGGCAGCCCCAGCATTTT; cdr3_aa: CASRGSGQPQHF
clone_size: NA; d_call: NA; v_call: TRBV7-9; j_call: TRBJ1-5; cdr3_nt: TGTGCCAGCAGTTTCACAGGGAGAGGGCAGCCCCAGCATTTT; cdr3_aa: CASSFTGRGQPQHF
clone_size: NA; d_call: NA; v_call: TRBV11-2; j_call: TRBJ2-3; cdr3_nt: TGTGCTATAAGGTCCCTCGTCCTAAGCGCAGATACGCAGTATTTT; cdr3_aa: CAIRSLVLSADTQYF
clone_size: NA; d_call: NA; v_call: TRBV28; j_call: TRBJ2-7; cdr3_nt: TGTGCCAGCAGTTTAGTGGCTAGCCTTTCCTCCTACGAGCAGTACTTC; cdr3_aa: CASSLVASLSSYEQYF
clone_size: NA; d_call: TRBD2; v_call: TRBV20-1; j_call: TRBJ2-5; cdr3_nt: TGCAGTGCTGGAAAGACTAGCGGCTCGACCGGGACCCAGTACTTC; cdr3_aa: CSAGKTSGSTGTQYF
clone_size: few; d_call: NA; v_call: TRBV28; j_call: TRBJ1-5; cdr3_nt: TGTGCCAGCAAGTTAGGGCAGTTCAATCAGCCCCAGCATTTT; cdr3_aa: CASKLGQFNQPQHF
clone_size: few; d_call: TRBD1; v_call: TRBV28; j_call: TRBJ2-1; cdr3_nt: TGTGCCAGCAGTCCTCTCTCGGGACAGAACTACAATGAGCAGTTCTTC; cdr3_aa: CASSPLSGQNYNEQFF
clone_size: NA; d_call: NA; v_call: TRBV6-1; j_call: TRBJ1-2; cdr3_nt: TGTGCCAGCAGTGAAGTTTCACCGGCTGGCTACACCTTC; cdr3_aa: CASSEVSPAGYTF
clone_size: NA; d_call: NA; v_call: TRBV5-1; j_call: TRBJ1-1; cdr3_nt: TGCGCCAGCAGCGAACCGGGACGGGCTGAAGCTTTCTTT; cdr3_aa: CASSEPGRAEAFF
clone_size: NA; d_call: TRBD2; v_call: TRBV15; j_call: TRBJ2-1; cdr3_nt: TGTGCCACCAGCAGGGGGACTAGCGGGAGAGGGTACGATGAGCAGTTCTTC; cdr3_aa: CATSRGTSGRGYDEQFF
clone_size: NA; d_call: TRBD2; v_call: TRBV20-1; j_call: TRBJ2-7; cdr3_nt: TGCAGTGCCCTCGTAGCGGGAGATAAGTCGTACTTC; cdr3_aa: CSALVAGDKSYF
clone_size: NA; d_call: TRBD2; v_call: TRBV7-6; j_call: TRBJ2-3; cdr3_nt: TGTGCCAGCAGCTACCTACTAACTAGCGGGAGGGCCGGGGATACGCAGTATTTT; cdr3_aa: CASSYLLTSGRAGDTQYF
clone_size: NA; d_call: TRBD2; v_call: TRBV7-2; j_call: TRBJ2-3; cdr3_nt: TGTGCCAGCAGCTTTACTACTAGCGGGAGTTCGGATACGCAGTATTTT; cdr3_aa: CASSFTTSGSSDTQYF
clone_size: NA; d_call: NA; v_call: TRBV9; j_call: TRBJ2-1; cdr3_nt: TGTGCCAGCAGCGCCAGACCTGGAGGTGATGAGCAGTTCTTC; cdr3_aa: CASSARPGGDEQFF
clone_size: NA; d_call: TRBD2; v_call: TRBV7-8; j_call: TRBJ2-1; cdr3_nt: TGTGCCAGCAGCGCTAGGACTAGCGGGATGAGGACCTACAATGAGCAGTTCTTC; cdr3_aa: CASSARTSGMRTYNEQFF
clone_size: NA; d_call: TRBD1; v_call: TRBV20-1; j_call: TRBJ2-2; cdr3_nt: TGCAGTGCTAGGACAGGGTCGAGCACCGGGGAGCTGTTTTTT; cdr3_aa: CSARTGSSTGELFF
clone_size: few; d_call: NA; v_call: TRBV19; j_call: TRBJ1-1; cdr3_nt: TGTGCCAGTAGTAGACCGACAGCACGAACTGGGGAAGCTTTCTTT; cdr3_aa: CASSRPTARTGEAFF
clone_size: few; d_call: NA; v_call: TRBV11-3; j_call: TRBJ2-7; cdr3_nt: TGTGCCAGCAGCTTAGCAACAGATTTCAGCTCCTACGAGCAGTACTTC; cdr3_aa: CASSLATDFSSYEQYF
clone_size: NA; d_call: NA; v_call: TRBV5-1; j_call: TRBJ2-3; cdr3_nt: TGCGCCAGCAGCTTGGGTCAGGAATCGGATACGCAGTATTTT; cdr3_aa: CASSLGQESDTQYF
clone_size: NA; d_call: NA; v_call: TRBV20-1; j_call: TRBJ2-3; cdr3_nt: TGCAGTGCTAGAGATACCCTAGACACAGATACGCAGTATTTT; cdr3_aa: CSARDTLDTDTQYF
clone_size: NA; d_call: TRBD1; v_call: TRBV6-5; j_call: TRBJ1-2; cdr3_nt: TGTGCCAGCAGTTACTCGGGACAGGGGTATGGCTACACCTTC; cdr3_aa: CASSYSGQGYGYTF